The clone carrying this TCR beta chain qualifies as medium-sized. Thyroid surgery had not been preceded by any treatment in any patient. The sample comes from a study of metastatic and nonmetastatic thyroid tumors. Looking at the study overall: Comparison of repertoires was carried out across blood and tumor or nodule tissue from malignant and benign thyroid patients.

TCRdb re-called clones via MiXCR from the PCR reads. The table has some 10,000 clones, 28% seen once; the top ten hold about 11%. Germline V lookup: CDR1 SGHDN, CDR2 FVKESK. This CDR3 has 17 amino acids. With V trimmed by 4 bases and J by 2 bases, 10 bases remained unmatched. V and J are TRBV14 and TRBJ2-7; 11 bases agree with TRBD2. The receptor's source is a male donor with papillary thyroid cancer or a benign thyroid nodule (not recorded which). Some clones in this sample may be carry-over from other donors' samples. The material sequenced was tumor tissue. In DNA, the CDR3 is TGTGCCAGCAGCCGTATGCCCGGGACTAGCGGAACCTACGAGCAGTACTTC. Residues: CASSRMPGTSGTYEQYF.